This T cell receptor beta chain was profiled in a study of blood T cell repertoires in COVID-19. In the authors' methods: Amplification of reference gene primers provided the estimated nucleated cell counts. Sequencing was performed with immunoSEQ multiplex PCR; in TCRdb, only in-frame clones are kept and a portion is missing. The V and J calls and clone size come from that table; D and trimming were worked out from the DNA. This table has approximately 75,000 clones, roughly 91% appearing once. Deletions cut 6 bases from V and 0 bases from J, with 12 bases between. CDR1 is MNHEY, CDR2 SVGAGI, per germline. The CDR3 has 15 amino acids.

Sequences were obtained from peripheral blood. This TCR was sampled from a man between 60 and 70 years old with acute or convalescent COVID-19. The rearrangement links TRBV6-5 to TRBJ1-5, with no clear D. The CDR3 nucleotides read TGTGCCAGCAGCTCGGACGGACTTAGCAATCAGCCCCAGCATTTT. Translating gives CASSSDGLSNQPQHF.